This T cell receptor (beta chain) emerged from a study of T cell responses to AZD1222 COVID-19 vaccine (TCRdb year 2021). Context from the whole study: AZD1222 recipients whose second dose came at about 4 weeks and those whose second dose came at about 12 weeks were combined into one group, since spike-specific TCR depth and breadth did not differ between the two schedules. TCR sequencing covered some 250 trial participants: 200 to 220 given two doses of AZD1222 and 26 given two doses of MenACWY control vaccine. Trial participants were enrolled by age into 18-55, 56-69 and 70-plus year subgroups, with approximately 160, 26 and 62 TCR-sequenced participants respectively.

General study outcomes and caveats: Participants were mostly white British, with more females than males. The authors suggested clonal diversity may have been underestimated. The 56-69-year group was small, and its depth increase did not reach significance, likely because of low power. Only six AZD1222 recipients were SARS-CoV-2 seropositive at baseline, limiting conclusions about previously exposed vaccinees. Because no day 14 peak-response samples were available, the repertoires could be characterized only after the peak T cell response. Spike-specific TCR breadth and depth rose significantly after two AZD1222 doses compared with day 0 and with MenACWY recipients. The vaccine-associated CD4 TCRs covered the entire spike protein, and the dominant responses fell in regions 160-218 and 743-854. Nearly half of unique spike-specific TCRs reportedly recognized epitopes outside regions mutated in the B.1.351 and B.1.1.7 variants.

With respect to this clone: The antigen it recognizes is unknown. No quality values exist for individual bases; no much larger clone is one base distant. The sample holds other DNA sequences that translate to the same CDR3.

From the cysteine through the phenylalanine, the CDR3 covers 12 amino acids. Just CDR3 DNA is preserved here, 36 bases in frame from base 1. The junction shows trimming of 0 bases on V and 5 bases on J, plus 5 bases between the germline ends. Taken from the germline V gene (reference sequence), the CDR1 and CDR2 loops are SGHNT and YYREEE. The time point label here, explained by the study, means: baseline before first vaccination. Samples from vaccinated people were obtained from the UK trials COV001 and COV002, which included a single-blind randomized controlled phase 2/3 trial of AZD1222 (ChAdOx1 nCoV-19) in healthy adults. Trial participant PBMC samples were collected at day 0 and day 28 after the second dose for TCRbeta chain sequencing. The CDR3 regions of human TCRbeta chains were analyzed by immunosequencing. For the original study's pipeline: Repertoire TCRs were matched against a reference library of SARS-CoV-2-specific TCRs generated with the MIRA antigen-specificity platform. Breadth was defined as the fraction of unique TCRs that were SARS-CoV-2-associated. Depth was defined as the fraction of total T cells that were SARS-CoV-2-associated. Using the MIRA data, every spike-specific TCR was mapped to the spike region that the TCR reacted to and assigned to either a CD4 or a CD8 class. Log10-transformed breadth and depth values were compared by one-way ANOVA with Sidak's multiple comparisons tests. The clones in this table, taken by TCRdb from immuneACCESS, are in-frame only. Not every clone is retained; where verified, under half of the shortfall comes from an unresolved V gene, and the cause of the rest is unknown. V and J calls and clone size follow that table, whereas D and trimming were derived from the DNA. The sample table records some 130,000 clones; roughly 90% of these occur just once. Around 2.8% of the sample is held by the ten biggest clonotypes.

This sequence was found in an adult in good health. The sequence is built from TRBV5-4 and TRBJ1-2, with no reliable assignment of the D segment. The sequencing here drew on peripheral blood, taken on day 0 of AZD1222 vaccination. The bases read TGTGCCAGCAGCTTGGATGGGTATGGCTACACCTTC. Translation gives CASSLDGYGYTF.